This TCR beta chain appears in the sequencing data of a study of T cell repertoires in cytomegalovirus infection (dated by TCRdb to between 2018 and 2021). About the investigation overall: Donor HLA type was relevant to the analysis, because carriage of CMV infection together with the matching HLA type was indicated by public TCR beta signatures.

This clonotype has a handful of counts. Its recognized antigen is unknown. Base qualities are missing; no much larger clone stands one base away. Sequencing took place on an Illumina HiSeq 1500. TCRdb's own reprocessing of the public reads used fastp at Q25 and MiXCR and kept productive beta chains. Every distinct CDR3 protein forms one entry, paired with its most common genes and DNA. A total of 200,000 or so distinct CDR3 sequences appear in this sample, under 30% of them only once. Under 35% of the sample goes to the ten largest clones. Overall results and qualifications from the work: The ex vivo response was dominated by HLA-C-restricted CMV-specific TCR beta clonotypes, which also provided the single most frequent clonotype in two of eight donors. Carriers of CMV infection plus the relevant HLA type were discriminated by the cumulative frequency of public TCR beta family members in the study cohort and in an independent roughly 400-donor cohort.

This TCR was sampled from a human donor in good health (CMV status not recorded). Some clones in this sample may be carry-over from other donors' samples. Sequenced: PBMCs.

The encoded CDR3 is CASSLVASGTSYNEQFF. The DNA reads as follows: TGTGCCAGCAGCTTAGTTGCTAGCGGCACTTCCTACAATGAGCAGTTCTTC. The chain employs TRBV7-8 and TRBJ2-1; 7 nucleotides in the junction match TRBD2. The CDR3 covers 17 residues, taking in both the cysteine and the phenylalanine. The DNA shown is the 51-base CDR3, in frame from base 1. Clipping removes 1 base from V and 1 base from J, with 7 as the unmatched junction base count. Sequences SGHVS (CDR1) and FQNEAQ (CDR2) are obtained from the germline V gene.